The 27 T cell receptor beta chains below come from one sample, sequenced in a study of OX40 agonist ivuxolimab in advanced cancers. Clones were read by immunoSEQ multiplex PCR, and TCRdb kept only the in-frame ones, dropping some. Here the sample spans approximately 41,000 clones, about 83% being singletons. Sample: CD4+ or CD8+ T cells sorted from blood, taken in a trial of the OX40 agonist ivuxolimab. The receptor source for this set is an adult with an advanced solid tumor such as melanoma, head and neck, liver or kidney cancer.

With regard to this clone: Compared with germline, one end of the junction differs, possibly owing to a read error. V and J are TRBV6-1 and TRBJ2-7, with TRBD1 identical over 7 bases. From germline, CDR1 is MNHNS and CDR2 SASEGT. The CDR3 contains 11 residues. The CDR3 DNA sequence: TGTGCCAGCAGTGACAGGGACAGACAATCCTTC. Translating gives CASSDRDRQSF.

This clone is a singleton in its sample. The genes are TRBV10-3 and TRBJ1-1; perhaps TRBD1 as D (5 bases). CDR3 length: 13 amino acids. Germline V lookup: CDR1 ENHRY, CDR2 SYGVKD. Trimming removed 2 bases at V and 5 bases at J, with 9 bases between. In DNA form, the CDR3 reads TGTGCCATCAGTGAGCCAGGGTTTACTGAAGCTTTCTTT. Protein product: CAISEPGFTEAFF.

The chain combines TRBV5-1 with TRBJ2-5; 7 positions agree with TRBD2. CDR3 length equals 16 residues. The V gene's germline CDR1 is SGHRS and CDR2 YFSETQ. The V gene end was trimmed by 3 bases and the J gene end by 5 bases; junction bases not matched to a gene: 13. The CDR3 DNA sequence: TGCGCCAGCAGCTCTCCTCTAGCGGCCGTTGAGGAGACCCAGTACTTC. This translates into CASSSPLAAVEETQYF.

The chain recombines TRBV9 with TRBJ2-6, with TRBD1 identical over 11 bases. V was clipped by 5 bases and J by 1 base; unmatched bases: 2. The CDR3 has 16 residues. Looked up from germline, CDR1 is SGDLS and CDR2 is YYNGEE. CDR3 amino acids: CASSRDRGSGANVLTF. CDR3 nucleotides: TGTGCCAGCAGTAGGGACAGGGGGTCTGGGGCCAACGTCCTGACTTTC. Complete variable domain (other parts from reference TRBV9 and TRBJ2-6): DSGVTQTPKHLITATGQRVTLRCSPRSGDLSVYWYQQSLDQGLQFLIQYYNGEERAKGNILERFSAQQFPDLHSELNLSSLELGDSALYFCASSRDRGSGANVLTFGAGSRLTVL.

This sequence joins TRBV18 and TRBJ2-3; no definite D call. CDR1 and CDR2 from the germline V gene are KGHSH and LQKENI. Trimming cost V 0 bases and J 5 bases, with 3 bases left between them. This CDR3 is built from 12 residues. The CDR3: CASSPPLDTQYF. As DNA, the CDR3 is TGTGCCAGCTCACCACCATTAGATACGCAGTATTTT.

The gene calls are TRBV7-2 and TRBJ2-1, with 8 bases matching TRBD2. Germline CDR1 is SGHTA and CDR2 is FQGNSA. The CDR3 totals 17 residues. With 1 base clipped from V and 4 bases from J, the junction kept 9 bases outside the gene matches. CDR3 loop: CASSLVGGGIRYNEQFF. Here the CDR3 DNA reads TGTGCCAGCAGCTTAGTGGGCGGGGGGATAAGATACAATGAGCAGTTCTTC.

Only one count was recorded for this clone. One end of the junction does not line up with germline, which may come from a read error. The V call is TRBV28, the J call TRBJ2-7, with D possibly being TRBD2 (5 bases). The length of the CDR3 is 11 residues. Germline V CDR1 and CDR2: MDHEN, SYDVKM. The CDR3 protein is CASSFRGSVRF. The CDR3 coding sequence is TGTGCCAGCAGTTTTCGGGGTTCGGTGCGCTTC. The full variable domain, its missing parts supplied by reference TRBV28 and TRBJ2-7, is DVKVTQSSRYLVKRTGEKVFLECVQDMDHENMFWYRQDPGLGLRLIYFSYDVKMKEKGDIPEGYSVSREKKERFSLILESASTNQTSMYLCASSFRGSVRFGPGTRLTVT.

The chain joins TRBV28 to TRBJ1-6, with TRBD1 matching over 8 bases. The CDR3 has 15 amino acids. Germline lookup yields CDR1 MDHEN and CDR2 SYDVKM. Losses at the gene ends were 5 bases for V and 7 bases for J; bases not matched to a gene: 7. CDR3 in amino acids: CASSLRTGRNSPLHF. DNA for the CDR3: TGTGCCAGCAGTCTCCGGACAGGGAGGAATTCACCCCTCCACTTT.

The chain is built from TRBV5-4 and TRBJ1-2; D gene unclear. Germline CDR1 reads SGHNT; CDR2 reads YYREEE (reference sequence). Trimming took 4 bases from V and 3 from J, leaving 13 bases between them. The CDR3 is made up of 14 amino acids. The CDR3 loop reads CASSPSTYDYGYTF. Written as DNA, the CDR3 is TGTGCCAGCAGCCCGTCAACCTACGACTATGGCTACACCTTC.

The chain recombines TRBV2 with TRBJ2-3; 11 bases line up with TRBD2. V gave up 6 bases and J gave up 6 bases; unmatched junction bases: 8. Germline V gene data show CDR1 as SNHLY and CDR2 as FYNNEI. The CDR3 totals 15 residues. The CDR3 nucleotides read TGTGCCAGCAGCGATATGACTAGCGGGATTGATACGCAGTATTTT. As protein: CASSDMTSGIDTQYF. The whole variable domain, filled in from reference TRBV2 and TRBJ2-3, reads EPEVTQTPSHQVTQMGQEVILRCVPISNHLYFYWYRQILGQKVEFLVSFYNNEISEKSEIFDDQFSVERPDGSNFTLKIRSTKLEDSAMYFCASSDMTSGIDTQYFGPGTRLTVL.

The chain couples TRBV5-6 to TRBJ1-2; no clear D gene. V was pared by 4 bases and J by 4 bases, with 17 bases between. Germline values: CDR1 SGHDT, CDR2 YYEEEE. This CDR3 contains 15 residues. CDR3 DNA sequence: TGTGCCAGCAGCGGGGAAAAGGGTACCAGCTATGGCTACACCTTC. Translated: CASSGEKGTSYGYTF.

The V call is TRBV6-1, the J call TRBJ2-6; a possible D gene is TRBD1 (5 bases). V was cut by 6 bases and J by 0 bases, with 9 bases left in between. Germline assignment: CDR1 MNHNS and CDR2 SASEGT. The CDR3 totals 15 residues. The CDR3 DNA sequence: TGTGCCAGCAGAAGACAGCCCTCTGGGGCCAACGTCCTGACTTTC. This codes for CASRRQPSGANVLTF.

The chain employs TRBV5-4 and TRBJ2-1, with D unclear. Per the germline V gene, CDR1 is SGHNT and CDR2 is YYREEE (reference sequence). The CDR3 is 15 amino acids. Between the trimmed V and J ends, which lost 7 bases and 0 bases, there was a span of 14 bases. CDR3 in amino acids: CASSRGASSYNEQFF. In DNA form, the CDR3 reads TGTGCCAGCTCCCGAGGCGCTAGCTCCTACAATGAGCAGTTCTTC.

The chain recombines TRBV27 with TRBJ2-1; TRBD1 matches 9 bases. V dropped 4 bases and J dropped 8; count of bases not matched to a gene: 6. From germline, CDR1 is MNHEY and CDR2 SMNVEV (reference sequence). The CDR3 is 14 amino acids. The CDR3 coding sequence is TGTGCCAGCAGTTCCGGGACAGGGCTCGATGAGCAGTTCTTC. Protein product: CASSSGTGLDEQFF.

The chain links TRBV7-3 to TRBJ2-2, with no clear D. Germline-derived CDR1 and CDR2 are SGHTA and FQGTGA. The CDR3 totals 14 residues. V lost 2 bases and J lost 3, with 7 bases in between. CDR3 sequence (DNA): TGTGCCAGCAGCTTACAACCGTACACCGGGGAGCTGTTTTTT. This translates into CASSLQPYTGELFF.

The CDR3 protein is CASSLARTGGTYEQYF. CDR3 DNA: TGTGCCAGCAGCTTAGCTAGGACAGGGGGAACCTACGAGCAGTACTTC. The chain links TRBV7-8 to TRBJ2-7; 10 nucleotides match TRBD1. This CDR3 has 16 amino acids. Germline CDR1 is SGHVS and CDR2 is FQNEAQ. With 0 bases clipped from V and 2 bases from J, the junction kept 4 bases outside the gene matches.

In this sample, this clone turned up once. This CDR3 is CASRDRGHLTNEKLFF. The CDR3 DNA is TGTGCCAGCAGGGACAGGGGGCACTTGACTAATGAAAAACTGTTTTTT. The chain links TRBV27 to TRBJ1-4; 11 bases line up with TRBD1. Germline V gene sequence: CDR1 MNHEY, CDR2 SMNVEV (reference sequence). The trim removed 6 bases at V and 2 bases at J, leaving 5 bases unmatched. CDR3 length: 16 amino acids.

This rearrangement joins TRBV6-5 to TRBJ2-2; tentatively, D is TRBD1 or TRBD2 (6 bases each). Germline V gene lookup returns CDR1 MNHEY and CDR2 SVGAGI. V was cut by 8 bases and J by 6 bases, with 19 bases left in between. This CDR3 region has 15 residues. The CDR3 protein is CASGPGAAPAGELFF. Here the CDR3 DNA reads TGTGCCAGCGGTCCGGGGGCAGCTCCGGCCGGGGAGCTGTTTTTT.

This clone was seen only a few times. The gene calls are TRBV19 and TRBJ1-3; TRBD1 might be the D (5 bases). Trimming cost V 9 bases and J 4 bases, with 16 bases left between them. The CDR3 sequence is 14 residues long. The germline gives CDR1 LNHDA, CDR2 SQIVND (reference sequence). CDR3 coding DNA: TGTGCCAGCCGGGGAGGACAAGAAGGAAACACCATATATTTT. Translation gives CASRGGQEGNTIYF.

The chain uses TRBV25-1 and TRBJ1-2; 8 bases map to TRBD1. Germline CDR1 MGHDK, CDR2 SYGVNS. Trimming removed 8 bases from V and 7 bases from J; junction bases left unmatched: 9. This CDR3 spans 13 amino acids. This CDR3 is CASRSTGAGGYTF. CDR3 nucleotides: TGTGCCAGCCGCTCGACAGGGGCCGGTGGCTACACCTTC.

The chain combines TRBV6-6 with TRBJ1-2, with 9 positions matching TRBD1. The V gene's germline CDR1 is MNHNY and CDR2 SVGAGI (reference sequence). The CDR3 runs 14 residues. J was trimmed by 7 bases and V by 4 bases; bases with no gene match: 7. In DNA, the CDR3 is TGTGCCAGCAGTTTAAACGACAGGGGGGGTGGCTACACCTTC. It codes for CASSLNDRGGGYTF.

CDR3 sequence reads: CASSPLRDRDADTQYF. CDR3 bases: TGTGCCAGCAGCCCCCTCCGGGACAGAGATGCAGATACGCAGTATTTT. The chain employs TRBV7-9 and TRBJ2-3, with TRBD1 matching 7 bases. The CDR3 is 16 amino acids. Germline-derived CDR1 and CDR2 are SEHNR and FQNEAQ (reference sequence). V shed 5 bases and J 4 bases; nucleotides not matched to a gene: 12.

The V gene is TRBV27, the J gene TRBJ2-5; 10 bases fit TRBD2. The end of the DNA aligns better with TRBJ2-7, so the J call may be wrong. The CDR3 sequence is 16 residues long. Germline V gene sequence: CDR1 MNHEY, CDR2 SMNVEV (reference sequence). CDR3 protein: CASSRELAGNSYEQYF. The CDR3 nucleotides read TGTGCCAGCAGCCGCGAACTAGCGGGAAACTCCTACGAGCAGTACTTC.

The chain combines TRBV7-9 with TRBJ2-2, with 7 positions matching TRBD2. The CDR3 totals 16 residues. Germline trimming cut 5 bases from V and 3 bases from J; bases unmatched to any gene: 9. From germline, CDR1 is SEHNR and CDR2 FQNEAQ (reference sequence). CDR3 nucleotide sequence: TGTGCCAGCAGCCCGGGCATTGGGGGGGACACCGGGGAGCTGTTTTTT. Translated: CASSPGIGGDTGELFF.

This chain joins TRBV7-9 and TRBJ1-4; no clear D. The V and J ends lost 5 bases and 6 bases respectively, with 19 bases between them. CDR3 length: 16 residues. Germline assignment: CDR1 SEHNR and CDR2 FQNEAQ (reference sequence). The CDR3 protein is CASSHPSGRRDEKLFF. As DNA, the CDR3 is TGTGCCAGCAGCCACCCCTCGGGCCGAAGGGATGAAAAACTGTTTTTT.

CDR3 residues: CASSLAGGTYNEQFF. DNA of the CDR3: TGTGCCAGCAGCTTGGCGGGAGGGACCTACAATGAGCAGTTCTTC. The gene calls are TRBV7-3 and TRBJ2-1; 9 bases fit TRBD2. Germline values: CDR1 SGHTA, CDR2 FQGTGA. Germline trimming cut 3 bases from V and 2 bases from J; bases unmatched to any gene: 2. This CDR3 contains 15 residues.

The rearrangement links TRBV7-2 to TRBJ2-3; 8 nucleotides align to TRBD2. CDR1 and CDR2 (germline): SGHTA, FQGNSA. J was trimmed by 1 base and V by 5 bases; bases with no gene match: 2. This CDR3 is 14 amino acids long. The CDR3 region is CASSPGLGTDTQYF. The DNA of the CDR3 is TGTGCCAGCAGCCCGGGACTAGGCACAGATACGCAGTATTTT.